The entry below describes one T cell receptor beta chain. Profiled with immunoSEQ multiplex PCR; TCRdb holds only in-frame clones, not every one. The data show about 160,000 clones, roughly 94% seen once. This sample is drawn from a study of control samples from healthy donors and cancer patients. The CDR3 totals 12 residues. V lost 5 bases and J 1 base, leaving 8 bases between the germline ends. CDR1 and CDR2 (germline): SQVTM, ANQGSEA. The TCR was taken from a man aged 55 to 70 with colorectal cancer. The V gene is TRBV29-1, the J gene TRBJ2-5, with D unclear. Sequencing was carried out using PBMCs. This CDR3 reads CSVLIGQETQYF. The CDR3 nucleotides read TGCAGCGTTCTGATCGGCCAAGAGACCCAGTACTTC.